A single sample gave rise to the 30 T cell receptor beta chains below, sequenced in a study of shared clonotypes between healthy human individuals. Profiling relied on immunoSEQ multiplex PCR, and the TCRdb table lists in-frame clones only, not all of them. Among 450,000 to 600,000 clones listed, 79% were seen once. The sample comprised PBMCs. These receptors came from a woman aged 40 to 49 in good health. Some clones in this sample may be carry-over from other donors' samples.

The chain joins TRBV10-1 to TRBJ2-7, with 14 positions matching TRBD2. The V and J ends lost 6 bases and 3 bases, in that order; junction bases with no gene match: 7. Germline loops: CDR1 WNHNN, CDR2 SYGVQD (reference sequence). This CDR3 has 16 residues. The CDR3 sequence is CASSPGTSGRGYEQYF. The CDR3 nucleotides read TGCGCCAGCAGCCCCGGGACTAGCGGGAGAGGCTACGAGCAGTACTTC.

This clone turned up a few times. The same CDR3 is also encoded by other DNA sequences in this sample. This rearrangement joins TRBV28 to TRBJ1-1, with D possibly being TRBD1 (5 bases). From germline, CDR1 is MDHEN and CDR2 SYDVKM. The CDR3 length is 12 residues. Trimming pared 3 bases from V and 4 bases from J, leaving 6 bases between. In DNA form, the CDR3 reads TGTGCCAGCAGTTTGGGGACCACTGAAGCTTTCTTT. Protein product: CASSLGTTEAFF.

CDR3 in amino acids: CATSRDLAGSHEQYF. DNA of the CDR3: TGTGCCACCAGCAGAGATCTAGCGGGGTCCCACGAGCAGTACTTC. The chain joins TRBV15 to TRBJ2-7; 9 positions match TRBD2. Germline lookup yields CDR1 LNHNV and CDR2 YYDKDF (reference sequence). The ends lost 0 bases at V and 5 bases at J; junction bases unmatched: 5. The length of the CDR3 is 15 residues. The variable domain in full, completed from reference TRBV15 and TRBJ2-7, reads DAMVIQNPRYQVTQFGKPVTLSCSQTLNHNVMYWYQQKSSQAPKLLFHYYDKDFNNEADTPDNFQSRRPNTSFCFLDIRSPGLGDTAMYLCATSRDLAGSHEQYFGPGTRLTVT.

This chain connects TRBV27 to TRBJ2-3; D unresolved. The CDR3 spans 13 residues. Between the trimmed V and J ends, which lost 5 bases and 4 bases, there was a span of 10 bases. Germline V gene lookup returns CDR1 MNHEY and CDR2 SMNVEV (reference sequence). CDR3 amino acids: CASSLLRADTQYF. DNA for the CDR3: TGTGCCAGCAGTCTTTTGAGAGCAGATACGCAGTATTTT.

This chain connects TRBV27 to TRBJ1-4; perhaps TRBD1 as D (6 bases). V was pared by 0 bases and J by 8 bases, with 10 bases between. Looked up from germline, CDR1 is MNHEY and CDR2 is SMNVEV (reference sequence). The CDR3 loop spans 14 amino acids. Here the CDR3 reads CASSLSGGLEKLFF. CDR3 coding DNA: TGTGCCAGCAGTTTATCAGGGGGATTGGAAAAACTGTTTTTT.

The chain employs TRBV9 and TRBJ1-1, with 7 positions matching TRBD1. V lost 2 bases, J lost 4 bases, and 8 bases stayed unmatched. The CDR3 length is 15 residues. Germline CDR1 SGDLS, CDR2 YYNGEE. CDR3 bases: TGTGCCAGCAGCGTTGAACAGGGGAGGGGCACTGAAGCTTTCTTT. This gives the protein CASSVEQGRGTEAFF. The complete variable domain, with remaining parts taken from reference TRBV9 and TRBJ1-1, reads DSGVTQTPKHLITATGQRVTLRCSPRSGDLSVYWYQQSLDQGLQFLIQYYNGEERAKGNILERFSAQQFPDLHSELNLSSLELGDSALYFCASSVEQGRGTEAFFGQGTRLTVV.

The rearrangement uses TRBV28 and TRBJ1-4; D is unresolved. Germline CDR1 and CDR2: MDHEN and SYDVKM. The CDR3 runs to 15 residues. Between the trimmed V and J ends, which lost 2 bases and 6 bases, there was a span of 13 bases. CDR3 in amino acids: CASSLGYGVDEKLFF. CDR3 nucleotides: TGTGCCAGCAGTTTAGGTTACGGGGTCGATGAAAAACTGTTTTTT.

The chain uses TRBV28 and TRBJ2-1; no clear D. Germline values: CDR1 MDHEN, CDR2 SYDVKM. Between the trimmed V and J ends, which lost 9 bases and 4 bases, there was a span of 4 bases. CDR3 length: 10 amino acids. The CDR3 is CASEYNEQFF. CDR3 in DNA: TGTGCCAGTGAGTACAATGAGCAGTTCTTC.

CDR3 sequence reads: CASSVIIQEKLFF. CDR3 DNA: TGTGCCAGCAGTGTCATTATACAGGAAAAACTGTTTTTT. The chain joins TRBV2 to TRBJ1-4; D uncertain. V lost 4 bases and J lost 8, with 11 bases in between. The CDR3 is 13 residues long. The germline CDR1 and CDR2 sequences are SNHLY and FYNNEI.

The gene calls are TRBV30 and TRBJ2-1, with 9 nucleotides matching TRBD2. The CDR3 sequence is 13 residues long. CDR1 is GTSNPN and CDR2 is SVGIG in the germline V gene (reference sequence). Trimming took 2 bases from V and 9 from J; bases not matched to a gene: 5. Written as DNA, the CDR3 is TGTGCCTGGAGTTTAGCGGGAGAAGGTGAGCAGTTCTTC. Encoded protein: CAWSLAGEGEQFF. Based on the CDR3 plus reference TRBV30 and TRBJ2-1, the full variable domain is SQTIHQWPATLVQPVGSPLSLECTVEGTSNPNLYWYRQAAGRGLQLLFYSVGIGQISSEVPQNLSASRPQDRQFILSSKKLLLSDSGFYLCAWSLAGEGEQFFGPGTRLTVL.

This clone was found once. The CDR3 bases are TGCAGCGTTGAAGAAAGGCAGGGAAACTACGAGCAGTACTTC. It is translated as CSVEERQGNYEQYF. The chain carries TRBV29-1 and TRBJ2-7; the D gene is possibly TRBD1 (5 bases). The CDR3 loop spans 14 amino acids. The germline V and J ends were trimmed by 0 bases and 3 bases, with 12 bases remaining between them. Looked up from germline, CDR1 is SQVTM and CDR2 is ANQGSEA.

V and J are TRBV2 and TRBJ1-2; 7 nucleotides align to TRBD1. Germline assignment: CDR1 SNHLY and CDR2 FYNNEI. V gave up 7 bases and J gave up 9 bases; unmatched junction bases: 8. The CDR3 sequence is 12 residues long. The CDR3 sequence is CASTDRVLSYTF. DNA of the CDR3: TGTGCCAGCACTGACAGGGTTCTTAGCTACACCTTC.

Regarding this clone: Relative to the germline gene, one junction end is altered; a read error may explain this. V and J are TRBV19 and TRBJ1-4; tentatively, D is TRBD1 (6 bases). Germline CDR1 and CDR2: LNHDA and SQIVND (reference sequence). The CDR3 is made up of 13 amino acids. The CDR3 sequence is CASRSQGNGKLFF. CDR3 sequence (DNA): TGTGCCAGTAGGTCCCAGGGGAATGGAAAACTGTTTTTT.

The V and J genes are TRBV27 and TRBJ2-3, with 9 bases identical to TRBD1. Germline V gene lookup returns CDR1 MNHEY and CDR2 SMNVEV (reference sequence). V trimming: 4 bases; J trimming: 5 bases; junction bases outside the gene matches: 7. CDR3 length equals 15 residues. CDR3 bases: TGTGCCAGCAGTTCGGGGACAGGGACAAGAGATACGCAGTATTTT. It translates to CASSSGTGTRDTQYF.

Ten or more counts support this clone. The same CDR3 arises from other DNA sequences in this sample as well. This CDR3 is CASSPRGYEQYF. Here the CDR3 DNA reads TGTGCCAGCAGTCCCCGGGGCTACGAGCAGTACTTC. The genes are TRBV6-5 and TRBJ2-7, with D perhaps matching TRBD2 (5 bases). The CDR3 totals 12 residues. The germline V and J ends were trimmed by 5 bases and 3 bases, with 8 bases remaining between them. Germline CDR1 MNHEY, CDR2 SVGAGI.

J is TRBJ2-1 and V is TRBV11-2, with unresolved D. This CDR3 is 15 amino acids long. Trimming took 4 bases from V and 0 from J, leaving 10 bases between them. Germline V CDR1 and CDR2: SGHAT, FQNNGV. CDR3 loop: CASSSTVSSYNEQFF. The CDR3 bases are TGTGCCAGCAGCTCGACTGTCAGCTCCTACAATGAGCAGTTCTTC.

The rearrangement uses TRBV20-1 and TRBJ2-3; no clear D. Trimming took off 4 bases at V and 1 base at J, with 3 bases between the two ends. Germline CDR1 DFQATT, CDR2 SNEGSKA (reference sequence). CDR3 length equals 11 residues. CDR3 in amino acids: CSAIGTDTQYF. CDR3 DNA sequence: TGCAGTGCTATAGGCACAGATACGCAGTATTTT.

The chain recombines TRBV6-1 with TRBJ1-5; D uncertain. The CDR3 length is 13 residues. The V end lost 8 bases, the J end lost 0 bases, and 8 bases lay between the germline ends. Germline CDR1 and CDR2: MNHNS and SASEGT. CDR3 nucleotides: TGTGCCAGCGAGGCCATTAGCAATCAGCCCCAGCATTTT. Its translation: CASEAISNQPQHF.

V usage is TRBV7-8 and J usage is TRBJ2-7; TRBD2 aligns across 13 bases. The germline CDR1 and CDR2 sequences are SGHVS and FQNEAQ. The CDR3 runs 15 residues. This chain's CDR3 is CASSLASGGTSGATV. The CDR3 region has the DNA TGTGCCAGCAGCTTAGCGTCCGGTGGGACTAGCGGGGCCACCGTT.

The genes are TRBV18 and TRBJ2-1; D is unclear. The CDR3 loop spans 14 amino acids. Germline CDR1 KGHSH, CDR2 LQKENI. Trimming took off 4 bases at V and 5 bases at J, with 12 bases between the two ends. CDR3 protein: CASSQGSSNNEQFF. CDR3 DNA: TGTGCCAGCTCACAAGGTAGTTCGAACAATGAGCAGTTCTTC.

This clone appeared once. Within the sample, other DNA sequences also encode this same CDR3. The chain is built from TRBV29-1 and TRBJ2-3; D is uncertain. The CDR3 consists of 13 residues. Germline loops: CDR1 SQVTM, CDR2 ANQGSEA. The germline V and J ends were trimmed by 4 bases and 0 bases, with 8 bases remaining between them. The CDR3 DNA reads as TGCAGCGTTGGGGGATCTAGCACAGATACGCAGTATTTT. Its protein is CSVGGSSTDTQYF.

The chain carries TRBV11-2 and TRBJ1-1, with D possibly matching TRBD1 (6 bases). V lost 7 bases to trimming and J lost 5 bases, with 20 bases between them. Germline V CDR1 and CDR2: SGHAT, FQNNGV. This CDR3 region has 15 residues. CDR3 coding DNA: TGTGCCAGCATCTTTGGGGGGGGCGCCGGGACTGAAGCTTTCTTT. Its translation: CASIFGGGAGTEAFF.

The chain recombines TRBV7-9 with TRBJ1-4; perhaps TRBD1 as D (6 bases). V shed 4 bases and J shed 4 bases, with 19 bases lying between them. This CDR3 has 17 amino acids. The germline gives CDR1 SEHNR, CDR2 FQNEAQ (reference sequence). The CDR3 nucleotides are TGTGCCAGCAGCTCCCGGTCCCGGAGGGGGGATAATGAAAAACTGTTTTTT. Its translation: CASSSRSRRGDNEKLFF.

This clone was seen only a few times. The rearrangement joins TRBV6-5 to TRBJ1-2; D is uncertain. The CDR3 length is 12 residues. V was pared by 2 bases and J by 4 bases, with 5 bases between. The V gene's germline CDR1 is MNHEY and CDR2 SVGAGI. This CDR3 reads CASSYPLYGYTF. The CDR3 DNA follows: TGTGCCAGCAGTTACCCGCTCTATGGCTACACCTTC.

This clone was counted many times. This chain joins TRBV29-1 and TRBJ1-5; a possible D gene is TRBD1 (5 bases). CDR3 length: 13 amino acids. Germline CDR1 SQVTM, CDR2 ANQGSEA. The V end was cut by 4 bases, the J end by 3 bases, with 10 bases between. In nucleotides, the CDR3 is TGCAGCGTTGTGGAACAGGTCAATCAGCCCCAGCATTTT. Translating it yields CSVVEQVNQPQHF.

The chain joins TRBV19 to TRBJ1-5; possibly TRBD1 for D (6 bases). This CDR3 has 15 amino acids. V dropped 9 bases and J dropped 0 bases, with 15 bases sitting between them. CDR1 is LNHDA, CDR2 SQIVND, per germline (reference sequence). DNA of the CDR3: TGTGCCAGCAAACAGGGAGGGTATAGCAATCAGCCCCAGCATTTT. Its translation is CASKQGGYSNQPQHF.

The chain has TRBV18 and TRBJ2-7; 10 nucleotides agree with TRBD2. This CDR3 contains 18 residues. Germline CDR1 KGHSH, CDR2 LQKENI. V was clipped by 0 bases and J by 3 bases; unmatched bases: 11. The CDR3 DNA is TGTGCCAGCTCACCACCGGGGATGGCTAGCGGGAGTCTCTACGAGCAGTACTTC. Residues: CASSPPGMASGSLYEQYF.

This chain uses TRBV5-4 with TRBJ1-1; 7 nucleotides line up with TRBD1. The CDR3 is 13 residues long. With 4 bases clipped from V and 5 bases from J, the junction kept 5 bases outside the gene matches. Germline CDR1 is SGHNT and CDR2 is YYREEE (reference sequence). The CDR3: CASSGRTGTEAFF. The CDR3 DNA follows: TGTGCCAGCAGCGGAAGGACAGGTACTGAAGCTTTCTTT.

The rearrangement uses TRBV4-2 and TRBJ2-7; tentatively, D is TRBD2 (5 bases). The CDR3 extends over 14 amino acids. Trimming left V 1 base short and J 2 bases short, with 9 bases between. CDR1 and CDR2 from the germline V gene are LGHNA and YNFKEQ. The CDR3 nucleotides are TGTGCCAGCAGCCAAGGCGGGTCAACCTACGAGCAGTACTTC. Its protein is CASSQGGSTYEQYF.

V is TRBV6-4 and J is TRBJ2-1; 8 bases align to TRBD1. Germline CDR1 MRHNA, CDR2 SNTAGT. Trimming cost V 6 bases and J 5 bases; bases outside gene matches: 9. This CDR3 spans 15 amino acids. CDR3 protein: CASSKDRASNNEQFF. The CDR3 DNA reads TGTGCCAGCAGCAAGGACAGGGCCTCTAACAATGAGCAGTTCTTC.